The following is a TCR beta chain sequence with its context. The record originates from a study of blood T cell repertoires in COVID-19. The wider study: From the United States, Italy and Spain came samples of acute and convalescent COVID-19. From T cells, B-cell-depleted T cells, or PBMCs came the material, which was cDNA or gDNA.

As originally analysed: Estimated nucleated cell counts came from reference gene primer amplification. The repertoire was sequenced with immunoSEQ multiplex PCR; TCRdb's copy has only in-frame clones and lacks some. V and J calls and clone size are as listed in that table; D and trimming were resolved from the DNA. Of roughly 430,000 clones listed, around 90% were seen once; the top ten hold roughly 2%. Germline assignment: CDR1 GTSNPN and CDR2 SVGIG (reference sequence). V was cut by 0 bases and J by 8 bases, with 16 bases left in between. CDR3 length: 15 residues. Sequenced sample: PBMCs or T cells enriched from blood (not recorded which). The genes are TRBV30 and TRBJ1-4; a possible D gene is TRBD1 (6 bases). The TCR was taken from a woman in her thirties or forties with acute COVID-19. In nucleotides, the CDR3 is TGTGCCTGGAGTGTTGGAGAGAGGGGGAACGAAAAACTGTTTTTT. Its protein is CAWSVGERGNEKLFF.